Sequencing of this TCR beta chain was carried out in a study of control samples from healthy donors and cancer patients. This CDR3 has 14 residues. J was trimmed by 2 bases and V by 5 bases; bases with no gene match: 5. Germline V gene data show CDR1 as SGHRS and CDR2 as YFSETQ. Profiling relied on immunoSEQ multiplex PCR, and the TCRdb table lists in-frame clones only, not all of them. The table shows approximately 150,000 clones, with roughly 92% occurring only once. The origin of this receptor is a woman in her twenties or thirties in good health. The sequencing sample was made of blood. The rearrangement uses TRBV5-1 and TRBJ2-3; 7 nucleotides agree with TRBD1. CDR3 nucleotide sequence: TGCGCCAGCAGATCCGGACAGGTCACAGATACGCAGTATTTT. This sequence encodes CASRSGQVTDTQYF.